This T cell receptor (beta chain) was identified during a study of T cells after yellow fever vaccination. General study findings and limits: Reappearance after the booster was observed for most primary-vaccination clones (96% CD4, roughly 88% CD8). There was a small share of clonotypes that showed up in both the CD4 and CD8 compartments.

MiXCR, run by TCRdb on the 5' RACE reads, gives a single entry per CDR3 protein. The sample yields some 500,000 distinct CDR3 sequences, approximately 15% seen once. Comments on this clonotype: What it binds is not known.

The CDR3 has 14 amino acids. With V trimmed by 1 base and J by 10 bases, 4 bases remained unmatched. The J gene is TRBJ1-6, the V gene TRBV12-3 or TRBV12-4; 7 bases are shared with TRBD1. Sequenced here: PBMCs, sampled on the day of the yellow fever booster vaccination. This TCR was recovered from a young man who received the YFV17D yellow fever vaccine. The CDR3 DNA is TGTGCCAGCAGTTTAGACAGGGGCGACTCACCCCTCCACTTT. Its translation: CASSLDRGDSPLHF.